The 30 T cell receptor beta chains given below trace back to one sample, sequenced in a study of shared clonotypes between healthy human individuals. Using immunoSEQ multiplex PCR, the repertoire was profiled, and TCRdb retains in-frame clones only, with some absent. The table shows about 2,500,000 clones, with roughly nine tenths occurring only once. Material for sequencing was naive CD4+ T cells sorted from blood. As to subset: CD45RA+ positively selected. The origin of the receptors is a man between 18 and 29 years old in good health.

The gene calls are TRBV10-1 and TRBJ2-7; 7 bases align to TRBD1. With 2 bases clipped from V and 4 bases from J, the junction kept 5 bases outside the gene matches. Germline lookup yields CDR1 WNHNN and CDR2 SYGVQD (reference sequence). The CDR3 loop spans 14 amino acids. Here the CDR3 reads CASSEGTDGYEQYF. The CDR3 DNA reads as TGCGCCAGCAGTGAGGGGACAGACGGATACGAGCAGTACTTC.

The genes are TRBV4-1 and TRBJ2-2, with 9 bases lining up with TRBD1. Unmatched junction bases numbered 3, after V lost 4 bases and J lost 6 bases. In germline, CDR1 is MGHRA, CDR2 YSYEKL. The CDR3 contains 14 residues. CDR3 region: CASSRGQGPGELFF. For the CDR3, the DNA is TGCGCCAGCAGCCGGGGACAGGGTCCCGGGGAGCTGTTTTTT.

The CDR3 reads CASSLDSLAYEQFF. The DNA for the CDR3 is TGTGCCAGCAGCTTAGATAGCCTAGCTTATGAGCAGTTCTTC. This rearrangement joins TRBV7-9 to TRBJ2-1; weak D call: TRBD2 (5 bases). Trimming took off 1 base at V and 8 bases at J, with 12 bases between the two ends. The CDR3 runs to 14 residues. Germline CDR1 reads SEHNR; CDR2 reads FQNEAQ (reference sequence). Filled out from reference TRBV7-9 and TRBJ2-1, the complete variable domain reads DTGVSQNPRHKITKRGQNVTFRCDPISEHNRLYWYRQTLGQGPEFLTYFQNEAQLEKSRLLSDRFSAERPKGSFSTLEIQRTEQGDSAMYLCASSLDSLAYEQFFGPGTRLTVL.

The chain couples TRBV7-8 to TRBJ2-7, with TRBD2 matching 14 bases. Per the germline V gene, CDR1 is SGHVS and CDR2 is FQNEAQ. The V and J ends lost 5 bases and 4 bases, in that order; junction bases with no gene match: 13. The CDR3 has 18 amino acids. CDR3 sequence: CASSRVSGGTSGSYEQYF. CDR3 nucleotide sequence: TGTGCCAGCAGCCGCGTGAGTGGAGGGACTAGCGGGAGTTACGAGCAGTACTTC.

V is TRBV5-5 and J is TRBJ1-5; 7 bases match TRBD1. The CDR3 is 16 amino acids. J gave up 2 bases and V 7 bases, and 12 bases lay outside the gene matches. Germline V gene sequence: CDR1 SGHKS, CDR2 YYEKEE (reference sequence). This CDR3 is CASSRTGGMGNQPQHF. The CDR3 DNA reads TGTGCCAGCTCCCGGACAGGAGGTATGGGCAATCAGCCCCAGCATTTT.

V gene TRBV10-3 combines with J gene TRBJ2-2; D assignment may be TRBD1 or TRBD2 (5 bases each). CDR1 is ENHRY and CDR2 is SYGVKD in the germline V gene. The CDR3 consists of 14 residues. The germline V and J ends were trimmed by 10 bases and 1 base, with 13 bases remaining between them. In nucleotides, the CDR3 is TGTGCCACCGCCAGGGACCAGAACACCGGGGAGCTGTTTTTT. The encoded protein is CATARDQNTGELFF.

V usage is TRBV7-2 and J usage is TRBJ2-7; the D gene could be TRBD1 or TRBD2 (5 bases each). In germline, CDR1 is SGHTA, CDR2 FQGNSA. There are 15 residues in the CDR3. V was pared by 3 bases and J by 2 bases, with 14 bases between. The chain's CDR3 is CASSFYRDQAYEQYF. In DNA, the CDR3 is TGTGCCAGCAGCTTCTACCGGGACCAAGCCTACGAGCAGTACTTC.

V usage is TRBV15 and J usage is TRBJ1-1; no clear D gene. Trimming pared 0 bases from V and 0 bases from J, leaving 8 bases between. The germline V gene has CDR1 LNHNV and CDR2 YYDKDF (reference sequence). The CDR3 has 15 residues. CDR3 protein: CATSRDGRMNTEAFF. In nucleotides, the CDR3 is TGTGCCACCAGCAGAGACGGCAGAATGAACACTGAAGCTTTCTTT.

CDR3 in DNA: TGTGCCACCATGACGGGAGGCCTCCTCGGGCCCTACGAGCAGTACTTC. This gives the protein CATMTGGLLGPYEQYF. This chain links TRBV27 with TRBJ2-7; TRBD2 aligns across 7 bases. V shed 10 bases, J shed 2 bases, and the junction held 17 bases outside the gene matches. The CDR3 totals 16 residues. Germline-derived CDR1 and CDR2 are MNHEY and SMNVEV (reference sequence).

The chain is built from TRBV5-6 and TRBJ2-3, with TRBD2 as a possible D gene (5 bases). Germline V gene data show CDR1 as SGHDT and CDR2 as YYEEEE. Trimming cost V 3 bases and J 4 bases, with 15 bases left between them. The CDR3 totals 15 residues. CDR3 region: CASSSLGVNADTQYF. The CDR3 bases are TGTGCCAGCAGCTCGCTCGGGGTCAATGCAGATACGCAGTATTTT.

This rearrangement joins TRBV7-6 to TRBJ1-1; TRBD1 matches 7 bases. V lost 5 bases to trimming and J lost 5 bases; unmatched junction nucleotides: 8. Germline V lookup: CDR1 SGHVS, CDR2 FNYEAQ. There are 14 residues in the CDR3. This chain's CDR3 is CASSQGQPGTEAFF. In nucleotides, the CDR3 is TGTGCCAGCAGCCAGGGACAGCCCGGAACTGAAGCTTTCTTT. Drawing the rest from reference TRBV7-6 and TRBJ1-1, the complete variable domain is GAGVSQSPRYKVTKRGQDVALRCDPISGHVSLYWYRQALGQGPEFLTYFNYEAQQDKSGLPNDRFSAERPEGSISTLTIQRTEQRDSAMYRCASSQGQPGTEAFFGQGTRLTVV.

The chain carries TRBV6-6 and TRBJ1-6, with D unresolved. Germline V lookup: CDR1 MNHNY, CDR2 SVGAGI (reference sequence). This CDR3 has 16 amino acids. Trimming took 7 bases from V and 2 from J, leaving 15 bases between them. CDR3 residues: CASNSPGRPYNSPLHF. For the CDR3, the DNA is TGTGCCAGCAACAGTCCGGGCAGACCCTATAATTCACCCCTCCACTTT.

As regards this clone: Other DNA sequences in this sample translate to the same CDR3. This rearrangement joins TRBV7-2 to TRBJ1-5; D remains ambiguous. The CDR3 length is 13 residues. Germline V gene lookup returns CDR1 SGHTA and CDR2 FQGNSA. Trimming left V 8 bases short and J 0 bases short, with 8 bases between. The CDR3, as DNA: TGTGCCAGCTCGGGTGATAGCAATCAGCCCCAGCATTTT. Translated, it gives CASSGDSNQPQHF. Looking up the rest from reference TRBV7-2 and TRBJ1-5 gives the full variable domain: GAGVSQSPSNKVTEKGKDVELRCDPISGHTALYWYRQSLGQGLEFLIYFQGNSAPDKSGLPSDRFSAERTGGSVSTLTIQRTQQEDSAVYLCASSGDSNQPQHFGDGTRLSIL.

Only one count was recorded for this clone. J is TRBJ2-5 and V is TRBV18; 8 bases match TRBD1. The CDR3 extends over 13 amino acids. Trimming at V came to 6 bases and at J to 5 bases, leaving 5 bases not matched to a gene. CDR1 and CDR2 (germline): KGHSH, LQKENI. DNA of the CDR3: TGTGCCAGCTCGTCCGACAGGGGTGAGACCCAGTACTTC. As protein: CASSSDRGETQYF. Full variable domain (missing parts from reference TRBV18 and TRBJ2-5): NAGVMQNPRHLVRRRGQEARLRCSPMKGHSHVYWYRQLPEEGLKFMVYLQKENIIDESGMPKERFSAEFPKEGPSILRIQQVVRGDSAAYFCASSSDRGETQYFGPGTRLLVL.

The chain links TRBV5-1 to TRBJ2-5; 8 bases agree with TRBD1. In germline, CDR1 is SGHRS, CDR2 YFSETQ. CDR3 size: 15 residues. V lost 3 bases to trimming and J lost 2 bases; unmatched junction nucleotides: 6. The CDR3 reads CASSSGTGRQETQYF. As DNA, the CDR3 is TGCGCCAGCAGCTCCGGGACAGGACGACAAGAGACCCAGTACTTC. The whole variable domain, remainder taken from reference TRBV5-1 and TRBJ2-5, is KAGVTQTPRYLIKTRGQQVTLSCSPISGHRSVSWYQQTPGQGLQFLFEYFSETQRNKGNFPGRFSGRQFSNSRSEMNVSTLELGDSALYLCASSSGTGRQETQYFGPGTRLLVL.

Here the CDR3 reads CASSPTGGRQPQHF. The CDR3 DNA reads as TGTGCCAGTAGTCCAACAGGGGGCAGGCAGCCCCAGCATTTT. The chain joins TRBV19 to TRBJ1-5; 9 positions match TRBD1. Per the germline V gene, CDR1 is LNHDA and CDR2 is SQIVND (reference sequence). There are 14 residues in the CDR3. V lost 5 bases to trimming and J lost 7 bases; unmatched junction nucleotides: 6. The full variable domain, in which reference TRBV19 and TRBJ1-5 provide the parts outside the CDR3, is DGGITQSPKYLFRKEGQNVTLSCEQNLNHDAMYWYRQDPGQGLRLIYYSQIVNDFQKGDIAEGYSVSREKKESFPLTVTSAQKNPTAFYLCASSPTGGRQPQHFGDGTRLSIL.

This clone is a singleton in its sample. CDR3 protein: CASSSLRQGGTEAFF. The CDR3 DNA is TGTGCCAGCAGTTCTCTTAGACAGGGCGGCACTGAAGCTTTCTTT. The V gene is TRBV6-5, the J gene TRBJ1-1, with 7 bases matching TRBD1. The germline gives CDR1 MNHEY, CDR2 SVGAGI. The CDR3 loop spans 15 amino acids. The ends lost 4 bases at V and 4 bases at J; junction bases unmatched: 9.

CDR3 sequence: CASSQGAGANQPQHF. In nucleotides, the CDR3 is TGTGCCAGCAGCCAAGGGGCAGGGGCCAATCAGCCCCAGCATTTT. This rearrangement joins TRBV7-2 to TRBJ1-5; D may be TRBD1 (6 bases). Germline CDR1 SGHTA, CDR2 FQGNSA. V was clipped by 5 bases and J by 3 bases, with 14 bases between them. The CDR3 consists of 15 residues.

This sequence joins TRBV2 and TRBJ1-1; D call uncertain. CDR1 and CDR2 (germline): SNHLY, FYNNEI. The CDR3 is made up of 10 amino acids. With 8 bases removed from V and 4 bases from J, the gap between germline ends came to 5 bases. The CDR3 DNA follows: TGTGCCAGCTCCGGCACTGAAGCTTTCTTT. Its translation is CASSGTEAFF.

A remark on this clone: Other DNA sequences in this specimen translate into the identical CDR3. The CDR3 sequence is CASSIDPTGELFF. The CDR3 DNA is TGTGCCAGTAGTATAGACCCCACCGGGGAGCTGTTTTTT. This rearrangement joins TRBV19 to TRBJ2-2; D gene uncertain. Per the germline V gene, CDR1 is LNHDA and CDR2 is SQIVND (reference sequence). This CDR3 contains 13 residues. V dropped 0 bases and J dropped 4 bases, with 3 bases sitting between them.

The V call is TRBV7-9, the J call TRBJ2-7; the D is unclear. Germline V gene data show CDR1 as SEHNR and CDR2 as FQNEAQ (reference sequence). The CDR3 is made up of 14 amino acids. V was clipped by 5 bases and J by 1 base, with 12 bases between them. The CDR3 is CASSPGETSYEQYF. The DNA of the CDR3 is TGTGCCAGCAGCCCCGGAGAGACGTCCTACGAGCAGTACTTC.

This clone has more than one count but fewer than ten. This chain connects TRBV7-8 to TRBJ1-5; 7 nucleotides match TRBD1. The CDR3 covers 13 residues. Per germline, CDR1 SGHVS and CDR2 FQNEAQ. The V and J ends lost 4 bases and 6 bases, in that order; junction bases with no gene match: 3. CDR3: CASSYRGRQPQHF. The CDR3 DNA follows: TGTGCCAGCAGCTACAGGGGCCGTCAGCCCCAGCATTTT.

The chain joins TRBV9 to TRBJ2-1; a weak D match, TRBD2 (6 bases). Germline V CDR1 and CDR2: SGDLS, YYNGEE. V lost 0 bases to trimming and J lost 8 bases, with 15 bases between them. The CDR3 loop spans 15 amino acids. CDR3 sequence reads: CASSVGLTGADEQFF. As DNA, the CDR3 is TGTGCCAGCAGCGTAGGGTTAACGGGAGCGGATGAGCAGTTCTTC.

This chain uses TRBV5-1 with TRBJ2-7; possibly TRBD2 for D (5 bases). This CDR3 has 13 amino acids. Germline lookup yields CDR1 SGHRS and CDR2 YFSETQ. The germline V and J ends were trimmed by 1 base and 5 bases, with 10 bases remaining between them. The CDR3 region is CASSLSPSNEQYF. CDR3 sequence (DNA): TGCGCCAGCAGCTTGAGTCCTAGCAACGAGCAGTACTTC.

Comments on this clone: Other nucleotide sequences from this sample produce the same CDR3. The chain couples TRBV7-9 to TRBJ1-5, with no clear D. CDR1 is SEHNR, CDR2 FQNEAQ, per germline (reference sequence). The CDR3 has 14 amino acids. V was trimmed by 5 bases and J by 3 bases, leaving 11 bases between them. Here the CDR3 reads CASSLTGDNQPQHF. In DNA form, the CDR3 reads TGTGCCAGCAGCCTGACGGGAGACAATCAGCCCCAGCATTTT.

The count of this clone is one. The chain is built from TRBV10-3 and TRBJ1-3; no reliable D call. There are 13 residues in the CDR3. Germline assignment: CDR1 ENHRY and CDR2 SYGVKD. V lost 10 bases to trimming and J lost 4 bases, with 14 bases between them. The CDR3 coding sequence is TGTGCCACGGGCCCTACGACGGGAAACACCATATATTTT. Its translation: CATGPTTGNTIYF.

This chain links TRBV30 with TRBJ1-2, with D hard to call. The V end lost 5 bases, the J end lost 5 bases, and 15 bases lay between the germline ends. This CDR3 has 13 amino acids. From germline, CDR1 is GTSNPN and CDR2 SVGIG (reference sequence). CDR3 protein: CAWAPNSLYGYTF. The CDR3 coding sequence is TGTGCCTGGGCCCCCAATTCCCTATATGGCTACACCTTC.

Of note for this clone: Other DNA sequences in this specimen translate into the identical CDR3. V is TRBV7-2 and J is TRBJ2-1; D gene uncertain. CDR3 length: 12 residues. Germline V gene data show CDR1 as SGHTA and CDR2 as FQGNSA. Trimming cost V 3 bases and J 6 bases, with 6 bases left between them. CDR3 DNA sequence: TGTGCCAGCAGCTTGGATCTCAATGAGCAGTTCTTC. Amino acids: CASSLDLNEQFF.

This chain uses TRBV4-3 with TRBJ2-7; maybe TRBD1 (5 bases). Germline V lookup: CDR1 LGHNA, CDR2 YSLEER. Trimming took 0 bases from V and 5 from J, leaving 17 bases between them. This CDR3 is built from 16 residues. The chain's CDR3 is CASSQDSGQHRDEQYF. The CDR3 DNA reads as TGCGCCAGCAGCCAAGACTCAGGGCAGCATCGCGACGAGCAGTACTTC.

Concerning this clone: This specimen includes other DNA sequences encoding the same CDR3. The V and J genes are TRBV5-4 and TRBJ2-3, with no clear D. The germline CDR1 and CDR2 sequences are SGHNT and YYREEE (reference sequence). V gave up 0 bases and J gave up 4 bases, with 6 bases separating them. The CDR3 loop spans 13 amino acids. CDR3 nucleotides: TGTGCCAGCAGCTTGGCCGGAGCAGATACGCAGTATTTT. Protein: CASSLAGADTQYF. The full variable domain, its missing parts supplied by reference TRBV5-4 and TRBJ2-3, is ETGVTQSPTHLIKTRGQQVTLRCSSQSGHNTVSWYQQALGQGPQFIFQYYREEENGRGNFPPRFSGLQFPNYSSELNVNALELDDSALYLCASSLAGADTQYFGPGTRLTVL.